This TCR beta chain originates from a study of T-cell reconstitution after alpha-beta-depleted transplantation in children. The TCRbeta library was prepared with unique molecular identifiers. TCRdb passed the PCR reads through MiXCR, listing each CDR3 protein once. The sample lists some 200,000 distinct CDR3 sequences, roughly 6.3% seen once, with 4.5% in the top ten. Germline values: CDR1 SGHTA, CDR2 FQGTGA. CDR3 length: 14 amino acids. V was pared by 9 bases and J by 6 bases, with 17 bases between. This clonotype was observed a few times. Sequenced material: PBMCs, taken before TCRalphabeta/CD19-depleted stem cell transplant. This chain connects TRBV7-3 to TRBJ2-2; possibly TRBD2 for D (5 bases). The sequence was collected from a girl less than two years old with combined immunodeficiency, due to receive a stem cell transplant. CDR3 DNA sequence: TGTGCCAGTTCCACCGGTCGGGGTCCCGGGGAGCTGTTTTTT. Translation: CASSTGRGPGELFF.